Shown below are 30 T cell receptor beta chains from a single sample sequenced in a study of CD8+ T cells in alopecia areata. Described treatment: oral pan-JAK inhibitor, 5-10 mg twice daily. After isolation, RNA underwent reverse transcription to generate cDNA as the sequencing template. Assay: immunoSEQ multiplex PCR; the TCRdb copy retains only in-frame clones and omits some. The sample includes fewer than 250,000 clones, approximately 56% of them seen just once. Sequencing used CD4+ T cells sorted from blood, obtained at week 4, from a patient treated with tofacitinib. These receptors all come from a human donor with alopecia areata.

In the case of this clone: This specimen includes other DNA sequences encoding the same CDR3. The genes are TRBV30 and TRBJ1-2, with TRBD1 as a possible D gene (5 bases). This CDR3 has 12 residues. V shed 0 bases and J shed 8 bases, with 10 bases lying between them. The germline gives CDR1 GTSNPN, CDR2 SVGIG (reference sequence). CDR3 nucleotides: TGTGCCTGGAGTGTGGGGGTAGGAGGCTACACCTTC. Its translation: CAWSVGVGGYTF.

V usage is TRBV2 and J usage is TRBJ2-5; TRBD2 agrees at 7 bases. The J segment lost 5 bases and the V segment lost 6 bases, leaving 9 bases of the junction unmatched. CDR1 SNHLY and CDR2 FYNNEI come from the germline V gene. CDR3 size: 14 residues. In DNA, the CDR3 is TGTGCCAGCAGACCCCCGGCGGGAGCGGAGACCCAGTACTTC. This sequence encodes CASRPPAGAETQYF. Complete variable domain (other parts from reference TRBV2 and TRBJ2-5): EPEVTQTPSHQVTQMGQEVILRCVPISNHLYFYWYRQILGQKVEFLVSFYNNEISEKSEIFDDQFSVERPDGSNFTLKIRSTKLEDSAMYFCASRPPAGAETQYFGPGTRLLVL.

V is TRBV29-1 and J is TRBJ1-1; TRBD1 matches at 9 bases. Germline assignment: CDR1 SQVTM and CDR2 ANQGSEA. V gave up 7 bases and J gave up 0 bases; unmatched junction bases: 3. The length of the CDR3 is 13 residues. The CDR3 DNA sequence: TGCAGCGCAGGGACAGGGTTGAACACTGAAGCTTTCTTT. This sequence encodes CSAGTGLNTEAFF.

The chain links TRBV27 to TRBJ2-2; D may correspond to TRBD1 or TRBD2 (6 bases each). The V end lost 1 base, the J end lost 6 bases, and 9 bases lay between the germline ends. Germline loops: CDR1 MNHEY, CDR2 SMNVEV (reference sequence). The CDR3 loop spans 14 amino acids. CDR3 nucleotide sequence: TGTGCCAGCAGTTTATTGGAGGGGGCCGGGGAGCTGTTTTTT. It codes for CASSLLEGAGELFF.

The chain couples TRBV6-6 to TRBJ1-1; the D is unclear. V was clipped by 3 bases and J by 11 bases, with 10 bases between them. The CDR3 is made up of 11 amino acids. CDR1 and CDR2 (germline): MNHNY, SVGAGI (reference sequence). CDR3 loop: CASSYPPLAFF. The CDR3 DNA follows: TGTGCCAGCAGTTATCCCCCCCTGGCTTTCTTT.

V usage is TRBV30 and J usage is TRBJ2-7; D is ambiguous. Per the germline V gene, CDR1 is GTSNPN and CDR2 is SVGIG (reference sequence). V was cut by 0 bases and J by 3 bases, with 6 bases left in between. The CDR3 spans 12 residues. The CDR3 is CAWSVKGYEQYF. The CDR3 DNA reads TGTGCCTGGAGTGTAAAGGGCTACGAGCAGTACTTC.

The V and J genes are TRBV6-5 and TRBJ2-6; D uncertain. Germline V gene data show CDR1 as MNHEY and CDR2 as SVGAGI. The CDR3 sequence is 15 residues long. Between the trimmed V and J ends, which lost 7 bases and 0 bases, there was a span of 10 bases. CDR3: CASMPVYSGANVLTF. The CDR3 coding sequence is TGTGCCAGCATGCCGGTTTACTCTGGGGCCAACGTCCTGACTTTC.

The V and J genes are TRBV7-2 and TRBJ1-5; 12 bases align to TRBD1. With 0 bases clipped from V and 2 bases from J, the junction kept 8 bases outside the gene matches. This CDR3 is 19 amino acids long. The V gene's germline CDR1 is SGHTA and CDR2 FQGNSA. CDR3 amino acids: CASSLAGTGGVGGNQPQHF. The CDR3 DNA sequence: TGTGCCAGCAGCTTAGCCGGGACAGGGGGCGTTGGTGGCAATCAGCCCCAGCATTTT.

This clone has just a few counts. The chain joins TRBV28 to TRBJ1-4; D unresolved. Germline V gene lookup returns CDR1 MDHEN and CDR2 SYDVKM. V was trimmed by 10 bases and J by 8 bases, leaving 14 bases between them. CDR3 length equals 12 residues. CDR3 residues: CAIEDFREKLFF. Here the CDR3 DNA reads TGTGCCATTGAGGACTTTCGAGAAAAACTGTTTTTT.

This rearrangement joins TRBV21-1 to TRBJ1-4. TRBV21-1 is tagged as a pseudogene. The CDR3 runs 16 residues. Here the CDR3 DNA reads TGTGCCAGCAGCACCTGGAGCCCAGCAACTAATGAAAAACTGTTTTTT. Translating it yields CASSTWSPATNEKLFF.

The rearrangement joins TRBV4-2 to TRBJ2-1, with TRBD2 matching over 13 bases. The J segment lost 7 bases and the V segment lost 4 bases, leaving 4 bases of the junction unmatched. CDR1 and CDR2 (germline): LGHNA, YNFKEQ. The CDR3 contains 15 residues. In nucleotides, the CDR3 is TGTGCCAGCAGCCTGGGACTAGCGGGACTGAATGAGCAGTTCTTC. Translation gives CASSLGLAGLNEQFF.

This chain connects TRBV10-3 to TRBJ2-6; D is perhaps TRBD2 (5 bases). Germline-derived CDR1 and CDR2 are ENHRY and SYGVKD. The CDR3 loop spans 19 amino acids. V shed 0 bases and J shed 4 bases, with 19 bases lying between them. Written as DNA, the CDR3 is TGTGCCATCAGTGAGTCGCTGGGAGTAGCGTCAGGAGGGGCCAACGTCCTGACTTTC. As protein: CAISESLGVASGGANVLTF.

This clone was seen a handful of times. The gene calls are TRBV29-1 and TRBJ1-1, with D possibly matching TRBD1 (5 bases). CDR1 and CDR2 (germline): SQVTM, ANQGSEA. This CDR3 is 13 amino acids long. Trimming took 7 bases from V and 1 from J, leaving 13 bases between them. The CDR3 reads CSALDTKNTEAFF. For the CDR3, the DNA is TGCAGCGCTCTGGACACGAAGAACACTGAAGCTTTCTTT.

V gene TRBV11-2 combines with J gene TRBJ2-1; 11 bases are a match to TRBD2. Germline CDR1 reads SGHAT; CDR2 reads FQNNGV. V trimming: 1 base; J trimming: 13 bases; junction bases outside the gene matches: 9. This CDR3 contains 15 residues. The CDR3 region has the DNA TGTGCCAGCAGCTTAGGCCCCGGGACTAGCGGAAACCAGTTCTTC. It specifies CASSLGPGTSGNQFF.

This clone turned up a few times. This rearrangement joins TRBV30 to TRBJ1-1; 7 bases match TRBD1. The trim removed 2 bases at V and 10 bases at J, leaving 19 bases unmatched. The length of the CDR3 is 16 residues. CDR1 and CDR2 from the germline V gene are GTSNPN and SVGIG (reference sequence). The CDR3 region is CAWSPPARGSSRGAFF. The CDR3 DNA follows: TGTGCCTGGAGTCCACCCGCCAGGGGGAGTAGCCGAGGAGCTTTCTTT.

This chain joins TRBV27 and TRBJ2-7; 7 bases are shared with TRBD1. CDR1 and CDR2 (germline): MNHEY, SMNVEV (reference sequence). V lost 5 bases to trimming and J lost 2 bases; unmatched junction nucleotides: 6. The CDR3 loop spans 14 amino acids. Here the CDR3 reads CASSPRDSTYEQYF. CDR3 DNA: TGTGCCAGCAGTCCCCGGGACAGCACCTACGAGCAGTACTTC.

The V gene is TRBV5-4, the J gene TRBJ2-7; TRBD1 aligns across 7 bases. CDR1 is SGHNT, CDR2 YYREEE, per germline (reference sequence). This CDR3 is built from 14 residues. The trim removed 0 bases at V and 2 bases at J, leaving 2 bases unmatched. The CDR3 is CASSLAQGAYEQYF. For the CDR3, the DNA is TGTGCCAGCAGCTTGGCTCAGGGGGCCTACGAGCAGTACTTC.

The J gene is TRBJ1-2, the V gene TRBV5-4; 8 bases map to TRBD1. The CDR3 loop spans 14 amino acids. CDR1 and CDR2 (germline): SGHNT, YYREEE (reference sequence). Trimming cost V 1 base and J 4 bases; bases outside gene matches: 3. CDR3 nucleotide sequence: TGTGCCAGCAGCTTGCAGGGGGCGGGCTATGGCTACACCTTC. This codes for CASSLQGAGYGYTF.

The rearrangement uses TRBV30 and TRBJ2-3, with 7 bases matching TRBD2. The CDR3 runs 15 residues. Germline trimming cut 2 bases from V and 1 base from J; bases unmatched to any gene: 6. Per germline, CDR1 GTSNPN and CDR2 SVGIG (reference sequence). As DNA, the CDR3 is TGTGCCTGGAGTCGGGCTAGCGGAGGCACAGATACGCAGTATTTT. Protein: CAWSRASGGTDTQYF.

This chain joins TRBV29-1 and TRBJ1-5, with 7 bases lining up with TRBD1. V shed 4 bases, J shed 4 bases, and the junction held 7 bases outside the gene matches. Germline loops: CDR1 SQVTM, CDR2 ANQGSEA. The CDR3 is 14 residues long. CDR3 region: CSVAPGQSNQPQHF. DNA of the CDR3: TGCAGCGTTGCCCCGGGACAGAGTAATCAGCCCCAGCATTTT.

V gene TRBV4-2 combines with J gene TRBJ1-4, with 10 bases that match TRBD1. The CDR3 runs to 14 residues. Per germline, CDR1 LGHNA and CDR2 YNFKEQ. J gave up 8 bases and V 4 bases, and 4 bases lay outside the gene matches. CDR3 amino acids: CASSRTGGKEKLFF. CDR3 coding DNA: TGTGCCAGCAGCCGGACAGGGGGAAAGGAAAAACTGTTTTTT.

This clone was seen only once. The chain uses TRBV11-2 and TRBJ1-2; tentative D call: TRBD1 (6 bases). The germline V gene encodes CDR1 SGHAT and CDR2 FQNNGV. Trimming removed 3 bases from V and 7 bases from J, with 9 bases in between. This CDR3 region has 12 residues. This chain's CDR3 is CASSFQGIGYTF. The DNA for the CDR3 is TGTGCCAGCAGCTTCCAGGGGATTGGCTACACCTTC. Full variable domain (remainder filled in from reference TRBV11-2 and TRBJ1-2): EAGVAQSPRYKIIEKRQSVAFWCNPISGHATLYWYQQILGQGPKLLIQFQNNGVVDDSQLPKDRFSAERLKGVDSTLKIQPAKLEDSAVYLCASSFQGIGYTFGSGTRLTVV.

A few counts support this clone. The chain has TRBV29-1 and TRBJ2-3, with 7 bases lining up with TRBD1. This CDR3 is built from 11 residues. The V and J ends lost 5 bases and 9 bases, in that order; junction bases with no gene match: 5. CDR1 is SQVTM and CDR2 is ANQGSEA in the germline V gene. CDR3 coding DNA: TGCAGCGTTTCTACAGGGGACACGCAGTATTTT. Amino acids: CSVSTGDTQYF.

This clone was found once. This chain connects TRBV18 to TRBJ2-3, with TRBD2 matching over 7 bases. CDR1 KGHSH and CDR2 LQKENI come from the germline V gene. The CDR3 runs to 17 residues. The V and J ends lost 0 bases and 1 base, in that order; junction bases with no gene match: 7. The CDR3 bases are TGTGCCAGCTCACCACCGGGAGGGTATTCTGGCACAGATACGCAGTATTTT. This sequence encodes CASSPPGGYSGTDTQYF.

This clone was observed a handful of times. The rearrangement links TRBV7-2 to TRBJ2-3, with no clear D. Deletions cut 4 bases from V and 3 bases from J, with 5 bases between. The CDR3 contains 12 residues. The germline gives CDR1 SGHTA, CDR2 FQGNSA. CDR3 in amino acids: CASSSATDTQYF. The CDR3 DNA sequence: TGTGCCAGCAGCTCAGCAACAGATACGCAGTATTTT.

This clone was seen a few times. Here the CDR3 reads CAISSYSGAEETQYF. The CDR3, as DNA: TGTGCCATCAGTTCATATAGCGGAGCAGAGGAGACCCAGTACTTC. This chain joins TRBV10-3 and TRBJ2-5; perhaps TRBD2 as D (6 bases). Germline V gene lookup returns CDR1 ENHRY and CDR2 SYGVKD. V lost 5 bases and J 5 bases, leaving 18 bases between the germline ends. The CDR3 loop spans 15 amino acids.

This clone was picked up a small number of times. This chain connects TRBV4-1 to TRBJ1-4, with D possibly matching TRBD1 (5 bases). V was trimmed by 2 bases and J by 3 bases, leaving 10 bases between them. The CDR3 has 15 residues. CDR1 is MGHRA and CDR2 is YSYEKL in the germline V gene. The CDR3 sequence is CASSQHGTANEKLFF. In DNA, the CDR3 is TGCGCCAGCAGCCAACACGGGACGGCTAATGAAAAACTGTTTTTT.

The DNA for the CDR3 is TGTGCCAGCAGCCGGCTAGCGGGAGGGCCTAAGAAAGAGACCCAGTACTTC. This encodes CASSRLAGGPKKETQYF. This sequence joins TRBV14 and TRBJ2-5; 12 bases agree with TRBD2. The germline CDR1 and CDR2 sequences are SGHDN and FVKESK. This CDR3 contains 17 residues. V was pared by 4 bases and J by 3 bases, with 9 bases of the junction left unmatched.

CDR3 bases: TGTGCCAGCAGTGCCCCCGGGGGACGCTCCTACGAGCAGTACTTC. Encoded protein: CASSAPGGRSYEQYF. The chain uses TRBV28 and TRBJ2-7; a weak D match, TRBD2 (6 bases). Germline assignment: CDR1 MDHEN and CDR2 SYDVKM. V lost 5 bases, J lost 0 bases, and 14 bases lay in between. CDR3 length: 15 amino acids.

This clone has just a few counts. The rearrangement uses TRBV27 and TRBJ1-1, with D perhaps matching TRBD1 (6 bases). The germline V gene encodes CDR1 MNHEY and CDR2 SMNVEV (reference sequence). The length of the CDR3 is 14 residues. The germline V and J ends were trimmed by 3 bases and 2 bases, with 10 bases remaining between them. The CDR3 DNA reads as TGTGCCAGCAGTTTCCAGGGGATAAACACTGAAGCTTTCTTT. Its translation: CASSFQGINTEAFF.